This T cell receptor beta chain comes out of a study of radiotherapy plus CTLA-4 blockade in lung cancer. Study in general: Among all patients, 15% to 20% showed objective responses, while roughly 34% had disease control.

CDR1 and CDR2 from the germline V gene are LNHDA and SQIVND (reference sequence). Trimming cost V 3 bases and J 2 bases, with 14 bases left between them. The CDR3 consists of 15 residues. Regarding this clone: The antigen is unknown.

Broader study findings: How blood T cell clones changed early, along with interferon-beta, reportedly forecast response best.

Treatment of patients with chemo-refractory metastatic non-small-cell lung cancer consisted of focal radiation plus CTLA-4 blockade with ipilimumab. Clones were sequenced by immunoSEQ multiplex PCR, and TCRdb holds only the in-frame ones, with some missing. In the table there are 70,000 to 90,000 clones, approximately 86% of which are singletons. The rearrangement uses TRBV19 and TRBJ2-7; the D gene could be TRBD1 or TRBD2 (8 bases each). This specimen was peripheral blood, taken from a patient treated with radiotherapy plus ipilimumab. This clonotype originated in a human donor with non-small cell lung cancer who had stable disease on radiotherapy plus ipilimumab. The CDR3 coding sequence is TGTGCCAGTAGTATGGTAGCGGGACAGGCCTACGAGCAGTACTTC. Its protein is CASSMVAGQAYEQYF.